The TCR beta chain under discussion was sequenced for a study of blood T cell repertoires in COVID-19. Only in-frame clones appear in the TCRdb table, and some are missing; sequencing was by immunoSEQ multiplex PCR. Among approximately 300,000 clones, around 90% were seen once, and the ten largest hold 6.8%. This clone was counted a few times. CDR1 SGHRS and CDR2 YFSETQ come from the germline V gene. J gave up 2 bases and V 4 bases, and 3 bases lay outside the gene matches. The CDR3 length is 13 residues. The receptor was derived from a young woman with COVID-19, enrolled during active disease. The material sequenced was peripheral blood. The V call is TRBV5-1, the J call TRBJ2-7; 7 nucleotides align to TRBD1. The CDR3 is CASSRDSTYEQYF. For the CDR3, the DNA is TGCGCCAGCAGCCGGGACAGCACCTACGAGCAGTACTTC.